These T cell receptor beta chains were read from a single sample in a study of graft-versus-host responses after intestinal transplantation. Assay: immunoSEQ multiplex PCR; the TCRdb copy retains only in-frame clones and omits some. The sample lists around 88,000 clones, roughly four fifths occurring once. No antigen has been assigned to these receptors. The material sequenced was unstimulated CD8+ T cells sorted from spleen or lymph node cells, taken before intestinal transplant. These receptors were obtained from a human donor who received an intestinal transplant. Both conserved end residues are trimmed from each CDR3.

v_call cdr3_aa
TRBV5-3 ARSPQTPGQGCREQY
TRBV11-1 ASSAGLDYNEQF
TRBV2 ASREPSGNPYEQY
TRBV27 ASSLSAGAHTEAF
TRBV7-9 ASSLPGQGSSYNEQF
TRBV9 ASSYGQGPSYEQY
TRBV6-4 ASSDSDNSPLH
TRBV5-6 ASSLESNQPQH
TRBV28 ASSLTGPFDEQF
TRBV6-1 ASMDSSYEQY
TRBV7-3 ASSHSRVWQVCCNMNTEAF
TRBV15 ATSRYQGAQYEKLF
TRBV27 ASGPQGHLKAKNIQY
TRBV7-7 ASSPRTSGSYNEQF
TRBV7-3 ASSLRDNEQF
TRBV11-2 ASSLVGGWQMNTEAF
TRBV29-1 SVGGGSSGYEQY
TRBV25-1 ASSEWGDHYYNEQF
TRBV11-2 ASSSGTGGIKNTEAF
TRBV7-3 ASSLTGSWDEQF
TRBV28 ASSPAHRAQETQY
TRBV7-9 ASSFIGGEKLF
TRBV5-4 ASMQNTGELF
TRBV2 ASTQGQGPVDEQY
TRBV20-1 SARVNNEQF
TRBV7-8 ASSPPGLAGADTQY
TRBV6-5 ASSSNRGSSYNEQF
TRBV5-8 ASSPGASRGDTGELF
TRBV4-1 ASSQPGGTSGANVLT
TRBV19 ASSDLADTQY
TRBV6-5 ASGMGFAYNEQF
TRBV19 ASTPYSYSYNEQF
TRBV6-7 ASRPSGGPIENGYT
TRBV5-1 ASSLVPGLAYNEQF
TRBV21-1 AKGGAGSREKLF
TRBV27 ASSSGSRNQPQH
TRBV27 ASSLVGQGPYEQY
TRBV2 ASSELGGSPEQF
TRBV28 ASSFLGLGFYSNQPQH
TRBV7-9 ASSPGWTVPSGANVLT
TRBV6-1 ASSQDRYNQPQH
TRBV5-6 ASSATGGNTEAF
TRBV27 ASSSYRGGTNEKLF
TRBV2 ASSGDRGGNEQF
TRBV6-1 ASSEAPGGGTVQETQY
TRBV30 AWSAGQGGAYEQY
TRBV19 ATRTSTDTQY
TRBV4-1 ASSQEGREVIYGYT
TRBV6-5 ASSYHRSGEQF
TRBV4-1 ASSQDTPGGSKNEQF
TRBV2 ASSDRGGWDEQF
TRBV7-3 ASSLGFTDTQY
TRBV19 ASTERTSGAYEQY
TRBV9 ASSVVPWVRDRSYNEQF
TRBV10-3 AISPGQARSAGANVLT
TRBV28 ASSFDWGEETQY
TRBV5-4 ASSLGGRDSEEQY
TRBV4-1 ASSQVSLGGRTEAF